The 30 T cell receptor beta chains below all came from one sample that was sequenced in a study of shared clonotypes between healthy human individuals. The assay was immunoSEQ multiplex PCR, and TCRdb's table has in-frame clones only and misses some. The table lists over a million clones, more than 75% of them singletons, with more than 0.55% in the top ten. Sequenced sample: memory CD4+ T cells from PBMCs. Subset defined: CD45RA-negative fraction. The receptor source for this set is a man between 18 and 35 years old in good health. Some clones in this sample may be carry-over from other donors' samples.

This chain connects TRBV27 to TRBJ2-7, with TRBD2 as a possible D gene (5 bases). The germline gives CDR1 MNHEY, CDR2 SMNVEV (reference sequence). The CDR3 extends over 15 amino acids. Trimming left V 6 bases short and J 1 base short, with 16 bases between. CDR3 sequence (DNA): TGTGCCAGCAGGCGCTTCGGGGATAATTCCTACGAGCAGTACTTC. Residues: CASRRFGDNSYEQYF.

This clone was seen a handful of times. The V gene is TRBV2, the J gene TRBJ2-4, with D perhaps given as TRBD1 or TRBD2 (5 bases each). CDR1 is SNHLY and CDR2 is FYNNEI in the germline V gene. This CDR3 region has 14 residues. With 8 bases removed from V and 7 bases from J, the gap between germline ends came to 18 bases. In nucleotides, the CDR3 is TGTGCCAGCCACGAGGGCAGGGTCGGGAACATTCAGTACTTC. Protein sequence: CASHEGRVGNIQYF.

This clone was found a few times. The chain has TRBV2 and TRBJ1-1; D gene uncertain. The V end lost 0 bases, the J end lost 4 bases, and 12 bases lay between the germline ends. The CDR3 is made up of 15 amino acids. Germline CDR1 SNHLY, CDR2 FYNNEI. The DNA for the CDR3 is TGTGCCAGCAGTGAAGCGCCGGGTAAGGGCACTGAAGCTTTCTTT. It translates to CASSEAPGKGTEAFF. Based on the CDR3 plus reference TRBV2 and TRBJ1-1, the full variable domain is EPEVTQTPSHQVTQMGQEVILRCVPISNHLYFYWYRQILGQKVEFLVSFYNNEISEKSEIFDDQFSVERPDGSNFTLKIRSTKLEDSAMYFCASSEAPGKGTEAFFGQGTRLTVV.

The genes are TRBV6-5 and TRBJ1-1, with 12 nucleotides matching TRBD1. The V gene's germline CDR1 is MNHEY and CDR2 SVGAGI. The CDR3 runs to 15 residues. The junction had 2 bases not matched to a gene; V was cut back by 0 bases and J by 6 bases. The CDR3 bases are TGTGCCAGCAGTTACTCAGGGACAGGGGGCTCTGAAGCTTTCTTT. It encodes CASSYSGTGGSEAFF.

V usage is TRBV28 and J usage is TRBJ2-3; D might be TRBD2 (7 bases). The CDR3 loop spans 15 amino acids. The V gene's germline CDR1 is MDHEN and CDR2 SYDVKM. Trimming shortened V by 3 bases and J by 3 bases, and 13 bases separated the two germline ends. The CDR3: CASSFAGARTDTQYF. The CDR3 DNA follows: TGTGCCAGCAGTTTCGCGGGGGCGAGGACAGATACGCAGTATTTT.

Only one count was recorded for this clone. The V call is TRBV11-2, the J call TRBJ1-2; 7 nucleotides match TRBD1. CDR3 length: 13 residues. Germline loops: CDR1 SGHAT, CDR2 FQNNGV. The junction had 5 bases not matched to a gene; V was cut back by 3 bases and J by 7 bases. CDR3 amino acids: CASSFPGGAGYTF. The CDR3, as DNA: TGTGCCAGCAGCTTCCCAGGGGGAGCTGGCTACACCTTC.

This clone appeared once. The chain employs TRBV28 and TRBJ1-1; D not certain. Between the trimmed V and J ends, which lost 4 bases and 2 bases, there was a span of 14 bases. The germline gives CDR1 MDHEN, CDR2 SYDVKM. This CDR3 has 15 amino acids. The CDR3 DNA reads TGTGCCAGCAGTTCACCTCGCGGACTCAACACTGAAGCTTTCTTT. Its protein is CASSSPRGLNTEAFF.

The chain links TRBV29-1 to TRBJ1-2; no clear D gene. The germline CDR1 and CDR2 sequences are SQVTM and ANQGSEA. Between the trimmed V and J ends, which lost 5 bases and 7 bases, there was a span of 14 bases. The CDR3 has 12 residues. As DNA, the CDR3 is TGCAGCGTTAGTGGGGTCGATCGTGGCTACACCTTC. Its translation: CSVSGVDRGYTF. Filled out from reference TRBV29-1 and TRBJ1-2, the complete variable domain reads SAVISQKPSRDICQRGTSLTIQCQVDSQVTMMFWYRQQPGQSLTLIATANQGSEATYESGFVIDKFPISRPNLTFSTLTVSNMSPEDSSIYLCSVSGVDRGYTFGSGTRLTVV.

The J gene is TRBJ1-5, the V gene TRBV4-3, with TRBD1 identical over 9 bases. The CDR3 extends over 15 amino acids. J lost 10 bases, V lost 0 bases, and 7 bases had no gene match. Germline assignment: CDR1 LGHNA and CDR2 YSLEER. The CDR3 nucleotides are TGCGCCAGCAGCCAAGAGGACAGGGGAGGTCAACCCCAGCATTTT. Translated: CASSQEDRGGQPQHF.

Comment on this clone: Other DNA variants within this sample encode the same CDR3. V and J are TRBV7-3 and TRBJ2-5; D is tentatively TRBD1 or TRBD2 (5 bases each). CDR1 is SGHTA and CDR2 is FQGTGA in the germline V gene. V was trimmed by 9 bases and J by 3 bases, leaving 20 bases between them. The CDR3 covers 15 residues. The CDR3 region is CASSQGAGTEETQYF. CDR3 coding DNA: TGTGCCAGTAGCCAAGGGGCAGGGACCGAAGAGACCCAGTACTTC.

CDR3 protein: CASSFLGQGDGYTF. In DNA form, the CDR3 reads TGTGCCAGCAGCTTTTTGGGACAGGGGGATGGCTACACCTTC. V usage is TRBV6-1 and J usage is TRBJ1-2; TRBD1 matches at 11 bases. The germline V gene has CDR1 MNHNS and CDR2 SASEGT. The J segment lost 6 bases and the V segment lost 6 bases, leaving 6 bases of the junction unmatched. The CDR3 is 14 amino acids.

The chain uses TRBV19 and TRBJ1-4, with a weak D call TRBD1 (5 bases). Looked up from germline, CDR1 is LNHDA and CDR2 is SQIVND (reference sequence). The CDR3 loop spans 14 amino acids. Between the trimmed V and J ends, which lost 3 bases and 4 bases, there was a span of 9 bases. CDR3 nucleotide sequence: TGTGCCAGTAGTATGACAGCCCATAATGAAAAACTGTTTTTT. It is translated as CASSMTAHNEKLFF.

This rearrangement joins TRBV18 to TRBJ2-1; a weak D match, TRBD2 (6 bases). The CDR3 has 16 residues. Germline V gene data show CDR1 as KGHSH and CDR2 as LQKENI. Trimming took off 3 bases at V and 10 bases at J, with 22 bases between the two ends. The CDR3 DNA follows: TGTGCCAGCTCACCCCTGATGGTAGCGGTGCAGGACGAGCAGTTCTTC. Its protein is CASSPLMVAVQDEQFF.

V gene TRBV5-1 combines with J gene TRBJ2-1, with 8 positions matching TRBD2. The germline V gene has CDR1 SGHRS and CDR2 YFSETQ. V shed 4 bases, J shed 5 bases, and the junction held 11 bases outside the gene matches. The CDR3 totals 16 residues. This CDR3 is CASSPRVAGLHNEQFF. The DNA of the CDR3 is TGCGCCAGCAGCCCCAGAGTAGCGGGACTCCACAATGAGCAGTTCTTC. The full variable domain, with the rest looked up from reference TRBV5-1 and TRBJ2-1, is KAGVTQTPRYLIKTRGQQVTLSCSPISGHRSVSWYQQTPGQGLQFLFEYFSETQRNKGNFPGRFSGRQFSNSRSEMNVSTLELGDSALYLCASSPRVAGLHNEQFFGPGTRLTVL.

The J gene is TRBJ1-1, the V gene TRBV7-6; TRBD1 aligns across 8 bases. V gave up 5 bases and J gave up 2 bases; unmatched junction bases: 13. Germline V CDR1 and CDR2: SGHVS, FNYEAQ. This CDR3 is built from 17 residues. The CDR3 region is CASSPGTGFQPNTEAFF. The CDR3 DNA follows: TGTGCCAGCAGCCCAGGGACAGGATTTCAGCCAAACACTGAAGCTTTCTTT.

This CDR3 is CASRDTRNLGEQYF. The CDR3 DNA follows: TGTGCCAGCAGGGATACTCGGAATCTCGGCGAGCAGTACTTC. The chain uses TRBV2 and TRBJ2-7; D ambiguous. Per germline, CDR1 SNHLY and CDR2 FYNNEI. The CDR3 has 14 amino acids. The ends were cut back, 6 bases at V and 6 bases at J, with 18 bases in the middle.

Comments on this clone: This may be a read error: a much more frequent sequence differs by one nucleotide. This rearrangement joins TRBV29-1 to TRBJ2-3, with TRBD1 as a possible D gene (5 bases). The V end lost 2 bases, the J end lost 1 base, and 7 bases lay between the germline ends. From germline, CDR1 is SQVTM and CDR2 ANQGSEA. CDR3 length: 13 residues. The CDR3 DNA reads as TGCAGCGTTGAATCCAGGGGCACAGATACGCAGTATTTT. As protein: CSVESRGTDTQYF.

The rearrangement joins TRBV5-1 to TRBJ1-1, with a tentative D call TRBD1 (6 bases). CDR1 SGHRS and CDR2 YFSETQ come from the germline V gene. This CDR3 comprises 15 residues. V lost 4 bases and J lost 4, with 17 bases in between. CDR3 sequence: CASSDEQGFGTEAFF. CDR3 DNA: TGCGCCAGCAGCGATGAACAGGGCTTCGGCACTGAAGCTTTCTTT. Using reference TRBV5-1 and TRBJ1-1 for the parts outside the CDR3, the full variable domain is KAGVTQTPRYLIKTRGQQVTLSCSPISGHRSVSWYQQTPGQGLQFLFEYFSETQRNKGNFPGRFSGRQFSNSRSEMNVSTLELGDSALYLCASSDEQGFGTEAFFGQGTRLTVV.

This clone occurred a few times. The rearrangement uses TRBV5-1 and TRBJ2-7; 9 nucleotides agree with TRBD2. Trimming took 4 bases from V and 0 from J; bases not matched to a gene: 8. This CDR3 contains 16 residues. Germline CDR1 and CDR2: SGHRS and YFSETQ. CDR3 bases: TGCGCCAGCAGCACCATGACTAGCGGAGCCTCCTACGAGCAGTACTTC. Translation gives CASSTMTSGASYEQYF.

This chain uses TRBV7-9 with TRBJ1-5, with TRBD1 matching over 10 bases. The germline gives CDR1 SEHNR, CDR2 FQNEAQ (reference sequence). The CDR3 has 16 amino acids. Trimming cost V 4 bases and J 0 bases; bases outside gene matches: 3. CDR3 loop: CASSSGQGSSNQPQHF. The CDR3 DNA reads as TGTGCCAGCAGCTCGGGACAGGGGAGTAGCAATCAGCCCCAGCATTTT.

The CDR3 loop reads CAWSVGGTSGSMGSYNEQFF. In DNA form, the CDR3 reads TGTGCCTGGAGTGTTGGCGGGACTAGCGGGAGTATGGGGTCCTACAATGAGCAGTTCTTC. The V gene is TRBV30, the J gene TRBJ2-1; 14 positions agree with TRBD2. J lost 1 base, V lost 0 bases, and 11 bases had no gene match. Germline values: CDR1 GTSNPN, CDR2 SVGIG (reference sequence). This CDR3 spans 20 amino acids.

This chain joins TRBV4-3 and TRBJ1-2; D is possibly TRBD1 (6 bases). Germline V gene data show CDR1 as LGHNA and CDR2 as YSLEER. V lost 2 bases, J lost 3 bases, and 16 bases lay in between. The CDR3 runs to 16 residues. The CDR3 reads CASSQPGADRHYGYTF. CDR3 nucleotides: TGCGCCAGCAGCCAACCGGGAGCGGACAGACACTATGGCTACACCTTC.

This clone was seen a handful of times. V gene TRBV29-1 combines with J gene TRBJ1-5, with D possibly being TRBD1 (5 bases). CDR3 size: 13 residues. Germline V gene sequence: CDR1 SQVTM, CDR2 ANQGSEA. The germline V and J ends were trimmed by 6 bases and 6 bases, with 15 bases remaining between them. CDR3 loop: CSVAGLRFQPQHF. Written as DNA, the CDR3 is TGCAGCGTGGCAGGGCTTCGGTTTCAGCCCCAGCATTTT.

Details on this clone: A read error is the likely source, as a far larger clone sits one nucleotide away. The rearrangement uses TRBV5-1 and TRBJ2-7; possible D gene TRBD1, 5 bases. From germline, CDR1 is SGHRS and CDR2 YFSETQ. CDR3 length: 15 amino acids. Trimming cost V 0 bases and J 0 bases, with 10 bases left between them. The CDR3 is CASSLGGALSYEQYF. The DNA of the CDR3 is TGCGCCAGCAGCTTGGGGGGCGCCCTCTCCTACGAGCAGTACTTC.

Regarding this clone: The same CDR3 can be traced to other DNA sequences in this sample. The V and J genes are TRBV7-3 and TRBJ2-3; D is undetermined. The CDR3 is 14 residues long. The V and J ends lost 2 bases and 0 bases respectively, with 6 bases between them. The germline CDR1 and CDR2 sequences are SGHTA and FQGTGA. This chain's CDR3 is CASSLAGSTDTQYF. The CDR3 coding sequence is TGTGCCAGCAGCTTAGCAGGAAGCACAGATACGCAGTATTTT.

The chain is built from TRBV29-1 and TRBJ2-7; tentative D call: TRBD2 (6 bases). CDR3 length: 14 amino acids. In germline, CDR1 is SQVTM, CDR2 ANQGSEA. The V end lost 4 bases, the J end lost 3 bases, and 16 bases lay between the germline ends. CDR3 in amino acids: CSVVISGEGYEQYF. The CDR3 DNA reads TGCAGCGTTGTCATATCGGGAGAAGGCTACGAGCAGTACTTC.

This clone occurred many times. This sample also contains other DNA sequences that code for the same CDR3. The chain joins TRBV12-5 to TRBJ1-2; a weak D match, TRBD1 (6 bases). Germline V lookup: CDR1 LGHNT, CDR2 FRNRAP. Trimming left V 6 bases short and J 4 bases short, with 12 bases between. CDR3 size: 13 residues. The CDR3: CASGMDSAYGYTF. CDR3 in DNA: TGTGCTAGTGGCATGGACAGTGCCTATGGCTACACCTTC.

The chain joins TRBV2 to TRBJ2-5, with D tentatively TRBD1 (5 bases). CDR1 SNHLY and CDR2 FYNNEI come from the germline V gene. V gave up 4 bases and J gave up 0 bases, with 9 bases separating them. The CDR3 has 14 amino acids. CDR3 amino acids: CASSAGMYQETQYF. As DNA, the CDR3 is TGTGCCAGCAGTGCAGGGATGTACCAAGAGACCCAGTACTTC.

The sample holds many counts of this clone. J is TRBJ2-7 and V is TRBV7-9; D is perhaps TRBD1 or TRBD2 (5 bases each). Per germline, CDR1 SEHNR and CDR2 FQNEAQ (reference sequence). Trimming removed 5 bases at V and 6 bases at J, with 20 bases between. The CDR3 totals 15 residues. This CDR3 is CASSTTSGRGREQYF. CDR3 in DNA: TGTGCCAGCAGCACAACCTCCGGTCGGGGACGCGAGCAGTACTTC. The complete variable domain, with remaining parts taken from reference TRBV7-9 and TRBJ2-7, reads DTGVSQNPRHKITKRGQNVTFRCDPISEHNRLYWYRQTLGQGPEFLTYFQNEAQLEKSRLLSDRFSAERPKGSFSTLEIQRTEQGDSAMYLCASSTTSGRGREQYFGPGTRLTVT.

As for this clone: A much larger clone lies a single base off, so this may be a read error. The same CDR3 can be traced to other DNA sequences in this sample. The V and J genes are TRBV6-5 and TRBJ1-1, with D tentatively TRBD1 (6 bases). The V end lost 0 bases, the J end lost 8 bases, and 16 bases lay between the germline ends. From germline, CDR1 is MNHEY and CDR2 SVGAGI. The CDR3 is 15 amino acids. The CDR3 reads CASSYSGTGGREAFF. The CDR3 region has the DNA TGTGCCAGCAGTTACTCCGGGACGGGGGGCAGGGAAGCTTTCTTT.